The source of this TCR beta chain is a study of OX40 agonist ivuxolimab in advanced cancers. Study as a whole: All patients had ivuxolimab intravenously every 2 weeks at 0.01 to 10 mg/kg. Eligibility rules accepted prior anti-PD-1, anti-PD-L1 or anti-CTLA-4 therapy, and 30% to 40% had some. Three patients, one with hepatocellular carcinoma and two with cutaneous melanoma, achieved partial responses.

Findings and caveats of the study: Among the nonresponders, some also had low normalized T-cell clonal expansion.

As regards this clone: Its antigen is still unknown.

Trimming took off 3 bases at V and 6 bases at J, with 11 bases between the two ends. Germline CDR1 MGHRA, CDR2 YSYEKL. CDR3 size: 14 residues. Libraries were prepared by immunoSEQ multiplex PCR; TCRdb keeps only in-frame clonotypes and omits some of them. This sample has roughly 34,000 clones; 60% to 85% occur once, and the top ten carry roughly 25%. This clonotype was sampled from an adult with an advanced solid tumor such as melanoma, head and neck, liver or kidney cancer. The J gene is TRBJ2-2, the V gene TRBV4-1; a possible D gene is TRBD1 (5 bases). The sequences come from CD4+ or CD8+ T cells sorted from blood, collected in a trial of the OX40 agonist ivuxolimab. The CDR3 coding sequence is TGCGCCAGCAGCCAGCCGGCCAGGGCCGGGGAGCTGTTTTTT. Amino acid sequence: CASSQPARAGELFF.